The text below deals with one T cell receptor (beta chain). This sample stems from a study of blood T cell repertoires in COVID-19. Overall study: Material from acute and convalescent COVID-19 was sourced from the United States, Italy and Spain. Sources were T cells, B-cell-depleted T cells, or PBMCs; the material itself was cDNA or gDNA.

Trimming shortened V by 4 bases and J by 2 bases, and 17 bases separated the two germline ends. CDR1 SGHRS and CDR2 YFSETQ come from the germline V gene. CDR3 length: 16 amino acids. Measured with immunoSEQ multiplex PCR; TCRdb has only the in-frame clones, and not every one. The sample has under 150,000 clones, 84% seen once. This TCR was recovered from a human donor in a cohort sampled during active COVID-19. The chain joins TRBV5-1 to TRBJ2-3; D gene ambiguous. Material for sequencing was peripheral blood. The CDR3 region is CASSLIPTTYTDTQYF. In nucleotides, the CDR3 is TGCGCCAGCAGCCTGATCCCCACCACCTACACAGATACGCAGTATTTT. Together with reference TRBV5-1 and TRBJ2-3, the CDR3 gives the full variable domain: KAGVTQTPRYLIKTRGQQVTLSCSPISGHRSVSWYQQTPGQGLQFLFEYFSETQRNKGNFPGRFSGRQFSNSRSEMNVSTLELGDSALYLCASSLIPTTYTDTQYFGPGTRLTVL.